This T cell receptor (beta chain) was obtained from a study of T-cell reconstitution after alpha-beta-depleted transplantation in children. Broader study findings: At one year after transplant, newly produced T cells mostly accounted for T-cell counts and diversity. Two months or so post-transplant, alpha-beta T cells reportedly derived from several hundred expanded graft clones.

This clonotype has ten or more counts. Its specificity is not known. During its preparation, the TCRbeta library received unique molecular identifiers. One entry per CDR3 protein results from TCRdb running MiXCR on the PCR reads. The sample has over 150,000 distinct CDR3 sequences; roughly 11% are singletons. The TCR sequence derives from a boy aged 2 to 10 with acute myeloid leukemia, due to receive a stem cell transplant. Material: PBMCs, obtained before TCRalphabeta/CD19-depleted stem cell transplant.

The CDR3 sequence: CASSMSRGYGYTF. The CDR3 bases are TGCGCCAGCAGTATGTCCAGGGGCTATGGCTACACCTTC. The chain employs TRBV5-1 and TRBJ1-2; a possible D gene is TRBD1 (6 bases). V dropped 5 bases and J dropped 4 bases, with 12 bases sitting between them. The germline gives CDR1 SGHRS, CDR2 YFSETQ. The CDR3 totals 13 residues.